Each of the 30 T cell receptor beta chains below was sequenced from the same sample in a study of CD8+ T cells in alopecia areata (dated by TCRdb to about 2018). The meaning of the sample's time point label: 4 weeks on oral tofacitinib. The sample's treatment or condition, from its label and the paper: oral pan-JAK inhibitor, 5-10 mg twice daily. The library was prepared using the immunoSEQ multiplex PCR assay. RNA was extracted from all samples and reverse transcribed into cDNA as template for TCR sequencing. The table comes from immuneACCESS by way of TCRdb, which keeps in-frame sequences with V and J called. Part of the clones is missing from these tables; in studies checked, under half for an unresolved V gene and the rest for unknown reasons. The sample table records more than 90,000 clones; 58% of these occur just once. The leading ten clones occupy 25% to 35% of the sample. Specimen: CD8+ T cells sorted from blood, collected at week 4, from a patient treated with tofacitinib. These receptors originate from a human donor with alopecia areata.

The sample holds a few counts of this clone. The rearrangement uses TRBV30 and TRBJ1-1; D unresolved. Germline V lookup: CDR1 GTSNPN, CDR2 SVGIG (reference sequence). CDR3 length: 14 residues. V lost 0 bases and J lost 0, with 8 bases in between. The CDR3 DNA is TGTGCCTGGAGTGTAGGCGGCCTGAACACTGAAGCTTTCTTT. Amino acids: CAWSVGGLNTEAFF.

CDR3 nucleotides: TGTGCCAGCAGTTACACGAACTCCTACGAGCAGTACTTC. This encodes CASSYTNSYEQYF. This rearrangement joins TRBV6-5 to TRBJ2-7; D ambiguous. In germline, CDR1 is MNHEY, CDR2 SVGAGI. The V and J ends lost 2 bases and 0 bases respectively, with 5 bases between them. This CDR3 has 13 residues.

This clone appeared once. One end of the junction does not line up with germline, which may come from a read error. The chain has TRBV23-1 and TRBJ1-6; D unresolved. TRBV23-1 is an open reading frame, and its role is uncertain. This CDR3 spans 12 amino acids. CDR3 region: CASSSDNSPLHF. The DNA for the CDR3 is TGCGCCAGCAGCTCCGATAATTCACCCCTCCACTTT.

The chain employs TRBV9 and TRBJ2-1; D call uncertain. The V gene lost 0 bases and the J gene lost 8 bases, with 9 bases spanning the gap. The CDR3 consists of 13 residues. Germline CDR1 reads SGDLS; CDR2 reads YYNGEE. The CDR3 nucleotides read TGTGCCAGCAGCGTAGCCCGGGTGGATGAGCAGTTCTTC. This sequence encodes CASSVARVDEQFF.

The chain is built from TRBV7-8 and TRBJ2-3, with 9 bases matching TRBD1. The CDR3 runs 16 residues. The junction had 6 bases not matched to a gene; V was cut back by 5 bases and J by 0 bases. CDR1 and CDR2 from the germline V gene are SGHVS and FQNEAQ. The CDR3 sequence: CASSGRQGESTDTQYF. The CDR3 nucleotides are TGTGCCAGCAGCGGGAGACAGGGGGAAAGCACAGATACGCAGTATTTT.

V is TRBV29-1 and J is TRBJ1-2, with 7 bases fitting TRBD1. The germline gives CDR1 SQVTM, CDR2 ANQGSEA. Trimming at V came to 5 bases and at J to 6 bases, leaving 12 bases not matched to a gene. CDR3 length equals 14 residues. CDR3 coding DNA: TGCAGCGTTCGGGTAACCGACAGGGCTGATGGCTACACCTTC. Its protein product is CSVRVTDRADGYTF.

The V call is TRBV9, the J call TRBJ2-7; D tentatively reads TRBD1 or TRBD2 (5 bases each). The CDR3 has 14 residues. Germline CDR1 reads SGDLS; CDR2 reads YYNGEE. Trimming stripped 2 bases from V and 0 bases from J, with 9 bases between. CDR3 nucleotides: TGTGCCAGCAGCGTGGGACGGAGCTCCTACGAGCAGTACTTC. Translation gives CASSVGRSSYEQYF.

This sequence joins TRBV30 and TRBJ1-1; tentatively, D is TRBD1 (6 bases). Germline CDR1 reads GTSNPN; CDR2 reads SVGIG (reference sequence). V lost 7 bases, J lost 0 bases, and 9 bases lay in between. The CDR3 sequence is 12 residues long. DNA for the CDR3: TGTGCCTCGGACAGTTTGAACACTGAAGCTTTCTTT. It translates to CASDSLNTEAFF.

The chain carries TRBV5-1 and TRBJ2-5; the match to TRBD2 covers 12 bases. Germline values: CDR1 SGHRS, CDR2 YFSETQ. The CDR3 is made up of 16 amino acids. J lost 6 bases, V lost 0 bases, and 6 bases had no gene match. The DNA of the CDR3 is TGCGCCAGCAGCTTGGAACTAGCGGGGGGAACGAAGACCCAGTACTTC. It encodes CASSLELAGGTKTQYF.

The CDR3, as DNA: TGTGCCACCAGCAGCCACGGGACAGGGTCCTATGGCTACACCTTC. Amino acids: CATSSHGTGSYGYTF. The chain combines TRBV15 with TRBJ1-2; TRBD1 agrees at 9 bases. Germline values: CDR1 LNHNV, CDR2 YYDKDF (reference sequence). Trimming cost V 3 bases and J 4 bases; bases outside gene matches: 6. This CDR3 spans 15 amino acids.

This clone was seen more than once but under ten times. The chain has TRBV7-9 and TRBJ2-7; TRBD1 might be the D (6 bases). Trimming took 6 bases from V and 5 from J, leaving 20 bases between them. Per germline, CDR1 SEHNR and CDR2 FQNEAQ (reference sequence). The CDR3 totals 15 residues. DNA for the CDR3: TGTGCCAGCAGATTCCCCCGAGGCAGGGGAGACGAGCAGTACTTC. It yields the protein CASRFPRGRGDEQYF.

This rearrangement joins TRBV30 to TRBJ1-1, with D tentatively TRBD1 (6 bases). V lost 1 base, J lost 3 bases, and 6 bases lay in between. CDR3 length equals 12 residues. From germline, CDR1 is GTSNPN and CDR2 SVGIG (reference sequence). CDR3 residues: CAWSDRDTEAFF. The CDR3 DNA follows: TGTGCCTGGAGTGACAGGGACACTGAAGCTTTCTTT.

This chain links TRBV28 with TRBJ2-6, with a weak D call TRBD1 (5 bases). Germline V gene sequence: CDR1 MDHEN, CDR2 SYDVKM. With 2 bases removed from V and 1 base from J, the gap between germline ends came to 15 bases. The CDR3 has 18 amino acids. CDR3 in amino acids: CASSLRQGTVSGANVLTF. Here the CDR3 DNA reads TGTGCCAGCAGTTTACGGCAGGGTACTGTTTCTGGGGCCAACGTCCTGACTTTC.

This clone was counted only a few times. The chain employs TRBV13 and TRBJ1-2; TRBD1 might be the D (5 bases). The V and J ends lost 4 bases and 7 bases respectively, with 10 bases between them. The CDR3 runs to 12 residues. CDR1 and CDR2 from the germline V gene are PRHDT and FYEKMQ (reference sequence). CDR3 sequence: CASSSGTSGYTF. The CDR3 bases are TGTGCCAGCAGCTCCGGGACGTCTGGCTACACCTTC.

The CDR3 bases are TGTGCCAGCAGCCAAGATCCTAGCGGGGCCGAGACCCAGTACTTC. This codes for CASSQDPSGAETQYF. The chain combines TRBV4-2 with TRBJ2-5, with 9 bases identical to TRBD2. The germline gives CDR1 LGHNA, CDR2 YNFKEQ. CDR3 length: 15 amino acids. Trimming at V came to 0 bases and at J to 5 bases, leaving 4 bases not matched to a gene.

V and J are TRBV7-9 and TRBJ1-1; unclear D gene. The CDR3 totals 13 residues. V lost 1 base, J lost 10 bases, and 13 bases lay in between. Germline loops: CDR1 SEHNR, CDR2 FQNEAQ (reference sequence). CDR3 DNA sequence: TGTGCCAGCAGCTTAGATGACGGCAGAGGAGCTTTCTTT. Amino acids: CASSLDDGRGAFF.

This clone was counted between two and nine times. The chain recombines TRBV4-1 with TRBJ2-3; TRBD2 matches at 7 bases. There are 14 residues in the CDR3. V was clipped by 3 bases and J by 6 bases; unmatched bases: 6. Germline V gene sequence: CDR1 MGHRA, CDR2 YSYEKL. CDR3 residues: CASSQVGLDDTQYF. CDR3 bases: TGCGCCAGCAGCCAGGTCGGACTAGATGATACGCAGTATTTT.

V usage is TRBV5-1 and J usage is TRBJ2-7, with D possibly being TRBD1 (6 bases). The ends were cut back, 2 bases at V and 1 base at J, with 10 bases in the middle. The CDR3 has 14 amino acids. Germline CDR1 reads SGHRS; CDR2 reads YFSETQ. This CDR3 is CASSFRDKSYEQYF. In DNA, the CDR3 is TGCGCCAGCAGCTTCCGGGACAAGTCCTACGAGCAGTACTTC.

This clone was counted a few times. The CDR3 sequence: CASSPGQVEKLFF. In DNA, the CDR3 is TGTGCCAGCAGTCCCGGACAGGTGGAAAAACTGTTTTTT. The rearrangement joins TRBV25-1 to TRBJ1-4, with TRBD1 matching 7 bases. The junction had 5 bases not matched to a gene; V was cut back by 5 bases and J by 8 bases. The CDR3 consists of 13 residues. The germline V gene has CDR1 MGHDK and CDR2 SYGVNS.

This clone was observed once. The rearrangement joins TRBV7-9 to TRBJ1-1; TRBD1 aligns across 8 bases. V dropped 1 base and J dropped 7; count of bases not matched to a gene: 11. The CDR3 length is 16 residues. Germline V gene data show CDR1 as SEHNR and CDR2 as FQNEAQ (reference sequence). The CDR3 DNA reads as TGTGCCAGCAGCTTAGAATTGGGGACAGGACCCCGTGAAGCTTTCTTT. It translates to CASSLELGTGPREAFF.

This clone was counted a few times. The gene calls are TRBV27 and TRBJ2-7, with a weak D call TRBD2 (5 bases). V lost 2 bases and J lost 3, with 11 bases in between. Germline V CDR1 and CDR2: MNHEY, SMNVEV (reference sequence). The CDR3 totals 14 residues. CDR3 bases: TGTGCCAGCAGTTTACTGCCCGGGGACTACGAGCAGTACTTC. Its translation: CASSLLPGDYEQYF.

This chain uses TRBV30 with TRBJ1-1; D gene ambiguous. The CDR3 contains 14 residues. The V end was cut by 7 bases, the J end by 1 base, with 16 bases between. CDR1 is GTSNPN and CDR2 is SVGIG in the germline V gene (reference sequence). The CDR3 loop reads CAYSHLSGNTEAFF. CDR3 in DNA: TGTGCCTACAGTCACCTGTCGGGGAACACTGAAGCTTTCTTT.

This clone turned up a few times. V is TRBV30 and J is TRBJ1-1, with D possibly matching TRBD1 (5 bases). The CDR3 contains 13 residues. Trimming removed 4 bases at V and 6 bases at J, with 15 bases between. In germline, CDR1 is GTSNPN, CDR2 SVGIG (reference sequence). This CDR3 reads CAWNPGGAAEAFF. The CDR3 DNA reads TGTGCCTGGAACCCGGGAGGGGCCGCTGAAGCTTTCTTT.

This chain connects TRBV10-3 to TRBJ2-7; weak D call: TRBD2 (6 bases). Germline CDR1 reads ENHRY; CDR2 reads SYGVKD. The V end lost 4 bases, the J end lost 2 bases, and 9 bases lay between the germline ends. The CDR3 loop spans 13 amino acids. The CDR3 reads CAISGGLTYEQYF. The CDR3 DNA reads TGTGCCATCAGTGGGGGACTGACCTACGAGCAGTACTTC.

The V call is TRBV15, the J call TRBJ1-6; D not resolved. The CDR3 runs to 15 residues. Germline assignment: CDR1 LNHNV and CDR2 YYDKDF (reference sequence). V gave up 0 bases and J gave up 1 base, with 4 bases separating them. The CDR3 loop is CATSRDLSYNSPLHF. The CDR3 DNA reads as TGTGCCACCAGCAGAGATCTATCCTATAATTCACCCCTCCACTTT.

This rearrangement joins TRBV6-5 to TRBJ2-5; 9 nucleotides align to TRBD1. Germline V gives CDR1 MNHEY, CDR2 SVGAGI. The length of the CDR3 is 15 residues. With V trimmed by 4 bases and J by 4 bases, 7 bases remained unmatched. CDR3 coding DNA: TGTGCCAGCAGTTTAGGACAGGGGATACCAGAGACCCAGTACTTC. Amino acids: CASSLGQGIPETQYF.

A remark on this clone: The junction departs from the called germline gene at one end, perhaps through a read error. The rearrangement uses TRBV7-2 and TRBJ2-3; 9 bases are a match to TRBD2. The CDR3 sequence is 15 residues long. Looked up from germline, CDR1 is SGHTA and CDR2 is FQGNSA. Written as DNA, the CDR3 is TGTGCCAGCAGCCTAGCGGGGCCTAGCACAGATACGCAGTATTTT. The encoded protein is CASSLAGPSTDTQYF.

The CDR3 DNA is TGCGCCAGCAGTCAATGGACAGCAACCCGTTTACGGGAGCAGTACTTC. Its protein is CASSQWTATRLREQYF. This chain connects TRBV23-1 to TRBJ2-7; tentative D call: TRBD1 (6 bases). TRBV23-1 is placed among ORFs of uncertain function. V was pared by 1 base and J by 7 bases, with 20 bases between. The CDR3 extends over 16 amino acids.

Comments on this clone: The junction does not match germline at one end; this may be a read error. The chain uses TRBV23-1 and TRBJ2-1, with 10 bases that match TRBD2. TRBV23-1 carries the ORF label, with uncertain function. The CDR3 extends over 16 amino acids. As DNA, the CDR3 is TGTGCCAGCAGCCAACAGCTAGCGGGGGACTACAATGAGCAGTTCTTC. Translated, it gives CASSQQLAGDYNEQFF.

V gene TRBV29-1 combines with J gene TRBJ2-2; TRBD2 matches at 8 bases. Germline V CDR1 and CDR2: SQVTM, ANQGSEA. The CDR3 consists of 14 residues. With 7 bases clipped from V and 1 base from J, the junction kept 5 bases outside the gene matches. The CDR3 nucleotides read TGCAGCGCGACTAGCGCCGAGAACACCGGGGAGCTGTTTTTT. Its protein is CSATSAENTGELFF.